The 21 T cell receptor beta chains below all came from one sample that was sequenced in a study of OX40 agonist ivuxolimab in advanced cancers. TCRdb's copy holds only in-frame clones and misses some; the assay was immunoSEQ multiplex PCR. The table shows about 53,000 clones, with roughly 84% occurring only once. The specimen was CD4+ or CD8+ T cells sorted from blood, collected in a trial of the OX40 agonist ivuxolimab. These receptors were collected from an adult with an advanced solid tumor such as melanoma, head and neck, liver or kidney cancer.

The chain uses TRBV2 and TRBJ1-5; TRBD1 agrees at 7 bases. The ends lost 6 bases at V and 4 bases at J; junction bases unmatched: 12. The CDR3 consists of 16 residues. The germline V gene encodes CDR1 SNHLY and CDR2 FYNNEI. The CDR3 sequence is CASSRDSNTRNQPQHF. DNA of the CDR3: TGTGCCAGCAGCCGGGACAGTAATACCCGTAATCAGCCCCAGCATTTT.

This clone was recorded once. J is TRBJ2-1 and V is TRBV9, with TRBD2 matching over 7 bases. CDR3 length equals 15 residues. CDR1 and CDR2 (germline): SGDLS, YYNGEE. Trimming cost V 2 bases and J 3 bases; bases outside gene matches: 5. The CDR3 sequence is CASSVSGGGYNEQFF. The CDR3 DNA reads TGTGCCAGCAGCGTCTCGGGAGGAGGCTACAATGAGCAGTTCTTC.

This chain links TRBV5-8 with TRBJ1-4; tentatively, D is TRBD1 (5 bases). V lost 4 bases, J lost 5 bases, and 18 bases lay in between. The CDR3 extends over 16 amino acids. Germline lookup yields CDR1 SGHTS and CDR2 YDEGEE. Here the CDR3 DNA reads TGTGCCAGCAGCAATGGCGTGGGACGGATCAATGAAAAACTGTTTTTT. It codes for CASSNGVGRINEKLFF.

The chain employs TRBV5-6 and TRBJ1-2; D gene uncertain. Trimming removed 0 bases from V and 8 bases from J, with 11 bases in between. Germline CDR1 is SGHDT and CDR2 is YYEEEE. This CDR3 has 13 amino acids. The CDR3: CASSLGRVGGYTF. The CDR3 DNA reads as TGTGCCAGCAGCTTGGGAAGGGTAGGGGGCTACACCTTC.

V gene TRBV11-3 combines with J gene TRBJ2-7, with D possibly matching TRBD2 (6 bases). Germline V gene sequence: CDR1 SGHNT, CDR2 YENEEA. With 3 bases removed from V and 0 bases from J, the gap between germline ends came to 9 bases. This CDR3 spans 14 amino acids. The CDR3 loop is CASSLTGASYEQYF. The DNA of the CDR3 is TGTGCCAGCAGCTTGACGGGAGCCTCCTACGAGCAGTACTTC. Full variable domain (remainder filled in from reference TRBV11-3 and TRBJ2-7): EAGVVQSPRYKIIEKKQPVAFWCNPISGHNTLYWYLQNLGQGPELLIRYENEEAVDDSQLPKDRFSAERLKGVDSTLKIQPAELGDSAVYLCASSLTGASYEQYFGPGTRLTVT.

The CDR3 region is CASSVSGVGEQFF. As DNA, the CDR3 is TGTGCCAGTAGTGTCTCAGGGGTCGGTGAGCAGTTCTTC. The chain carries TRBV19 and TRBJ2-1; weak D call: TRBD1 (6 bases). Germline CDR1 is LNHDA and CDR2 is SQIVND (reference sequence). CDR3 length: 13 amino acids. V gave up 5 bases and J gave up 9 bases, with 14 bases separating them. The full variable domain, with the rest looked up from reference TRBV19 and TRBJ2-1, is DGGITQSPKYLFRKEGQNVTLSCEQNLNHDAMYWYRQDPGQGLRLIYYSQIVNDFQKGDIAEGYSVSREKKESFPLTVTSAQKNPTAFYLCASSVSGVGEQFFGPGTRLTVL.

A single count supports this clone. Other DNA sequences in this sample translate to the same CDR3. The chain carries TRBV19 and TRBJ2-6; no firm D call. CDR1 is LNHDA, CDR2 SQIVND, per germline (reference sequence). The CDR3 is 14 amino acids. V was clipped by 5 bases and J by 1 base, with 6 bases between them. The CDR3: CASSFTSGANVLTF. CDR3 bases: TGTGCCAGTAGTTTCACATCTGGGGCCAACGTCCTGACTTTC.

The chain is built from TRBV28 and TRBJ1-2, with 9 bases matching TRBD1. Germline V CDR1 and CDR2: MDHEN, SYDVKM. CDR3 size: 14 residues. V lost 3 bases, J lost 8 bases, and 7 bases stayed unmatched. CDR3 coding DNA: TGTGCCAGCAGTTTCACAGGGGGCGTTTACGGCTACACCTTC. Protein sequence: CASSFTGGVYGYTF.

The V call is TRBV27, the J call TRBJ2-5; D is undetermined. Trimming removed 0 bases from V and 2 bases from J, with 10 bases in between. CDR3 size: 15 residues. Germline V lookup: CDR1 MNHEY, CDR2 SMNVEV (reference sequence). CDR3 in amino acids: CASSLSWQKQETQYF. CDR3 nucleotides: TGTGCCAGCAGTTTATCCTGGCAGAAACAAGAGACCCAGTACTTC.

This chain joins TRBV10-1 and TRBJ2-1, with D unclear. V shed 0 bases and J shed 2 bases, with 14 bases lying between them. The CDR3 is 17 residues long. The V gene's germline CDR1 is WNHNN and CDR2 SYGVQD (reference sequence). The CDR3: CASSESSRATPYNEQFF. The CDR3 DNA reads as TGCGCCAGCAGTGAGTCGAGTCGTGCGACTCCCTACAATGAGCAGTTCTTC.

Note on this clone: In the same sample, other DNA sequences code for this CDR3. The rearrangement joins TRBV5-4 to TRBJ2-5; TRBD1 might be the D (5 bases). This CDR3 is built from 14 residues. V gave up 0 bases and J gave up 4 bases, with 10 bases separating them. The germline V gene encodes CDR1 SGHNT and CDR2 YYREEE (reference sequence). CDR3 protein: CASSLEGLRETQYF. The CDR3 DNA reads TGTGCCAGCAGCTTGGAGGGGTTAAGAGAGACCCAGTACTTC.

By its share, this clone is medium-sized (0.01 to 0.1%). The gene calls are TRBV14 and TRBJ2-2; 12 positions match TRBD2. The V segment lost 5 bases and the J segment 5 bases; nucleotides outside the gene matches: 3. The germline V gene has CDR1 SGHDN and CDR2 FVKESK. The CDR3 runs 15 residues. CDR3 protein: CASSSLAGGTGELFF. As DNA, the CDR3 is TGTGCCAGCAGCTCTCTAGCGGGAGGGACCGGGGAGCTGTTTTTT.

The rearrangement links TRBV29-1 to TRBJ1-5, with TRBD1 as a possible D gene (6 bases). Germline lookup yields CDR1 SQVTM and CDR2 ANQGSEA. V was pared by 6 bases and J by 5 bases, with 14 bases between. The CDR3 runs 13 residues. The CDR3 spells CSVQMGGDQPQHF. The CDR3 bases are TGCAGCGTGCAAATGGGGGGCGATCAGCCCCAGCATTTT.

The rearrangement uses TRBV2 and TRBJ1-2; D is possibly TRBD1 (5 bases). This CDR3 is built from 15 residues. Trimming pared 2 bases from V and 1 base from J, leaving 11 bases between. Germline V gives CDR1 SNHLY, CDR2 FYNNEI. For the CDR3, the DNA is TGTGCCAGCAGTGAAAGCCAGGGTATTAACTATGGCTACACCTTC. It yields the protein CASSESQGINYGYTF.

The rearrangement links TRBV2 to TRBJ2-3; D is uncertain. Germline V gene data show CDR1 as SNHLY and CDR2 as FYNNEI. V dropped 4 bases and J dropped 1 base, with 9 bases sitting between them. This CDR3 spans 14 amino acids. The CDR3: CASSVDGGTDTQYF. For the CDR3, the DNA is TGTGCCAGCAGTGTAGACGGCGGCACAGATACGCAGTATTTT.

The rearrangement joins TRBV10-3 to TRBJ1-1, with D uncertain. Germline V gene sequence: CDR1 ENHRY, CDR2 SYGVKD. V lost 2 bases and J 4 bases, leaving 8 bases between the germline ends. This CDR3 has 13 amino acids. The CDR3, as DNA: TGTGCCATCAGTGAGATCGGAAGCACTGAAGCTTTCTTT. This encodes CAISEIGSTEAFF.

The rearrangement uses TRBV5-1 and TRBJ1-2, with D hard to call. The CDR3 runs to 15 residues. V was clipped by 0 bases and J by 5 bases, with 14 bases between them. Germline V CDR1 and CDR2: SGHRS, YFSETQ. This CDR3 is CASSLGVAGLYGYTF. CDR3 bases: TGCGCCAGCAGCTTGGGAGTTGCGGGATTATATGGCTACACCTTC.

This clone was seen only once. The CDR3 reads CASSLWGSSGNTIYF. The CDR3 DNA sequence: TGCGCCAGCAGCTTGTGGGGGTCCTCTGGAAACACCATATATTTT. This sequence joins TRBV5-1 and TRBJ1-3; a weak D match, TRBD1 (5 bases). Germline V lookup: CDR1 SGHRS, CDR2 YFSETQ. The CDR3 loop spans 15 amino acids. Trimming removed 1 base at V and 0 bases at J, with 8 bases between.

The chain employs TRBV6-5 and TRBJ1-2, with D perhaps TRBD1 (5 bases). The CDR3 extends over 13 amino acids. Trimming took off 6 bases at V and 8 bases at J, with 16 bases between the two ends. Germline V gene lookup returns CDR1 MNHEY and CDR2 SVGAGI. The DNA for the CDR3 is TGTGCCAGCAGACCACAATGGGGGGACGGCTACACCTTC. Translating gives CASRPQWGDGYTF.

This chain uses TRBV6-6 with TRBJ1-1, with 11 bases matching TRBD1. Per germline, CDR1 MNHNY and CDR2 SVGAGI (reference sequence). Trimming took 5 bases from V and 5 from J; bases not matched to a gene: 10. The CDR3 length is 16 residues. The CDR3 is CASSPGQGARITEAFF. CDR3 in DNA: TGTGCCAGCAGTCCTGGACAGGGGGCGCGTATTACTGAAGCTTTCTTT.

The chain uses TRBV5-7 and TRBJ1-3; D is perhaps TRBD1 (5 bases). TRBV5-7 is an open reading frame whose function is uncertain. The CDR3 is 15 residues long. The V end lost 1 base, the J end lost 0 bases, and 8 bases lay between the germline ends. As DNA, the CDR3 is TGTGCCAGCAGCTTGTGGGGCAACTCTGGAAACACCATATATTTT. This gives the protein CASSLWGNSGNTIYF.